This T cell receptor (beta chain) was captured in a study of shared clonotypes between healthy human individuals. When replicate PCRs were run on sorted subsets, they used around 0.2 ug DNA, some 29,000 T cell genomes. Data came from immunoSEQ multiplex PCR; TCRdb stores just in-frame clones and leaves some out. There are around 240,000 clones in the sample; about 69% occur only once, and 11% lies in the top ten. The J segment lost 6 bases and the V segment lost 2 bases, leaving 14 bases of the junction unmatched. Germline loops: CDR1 SGHNT, CDR2 YYREEE (reference sequence). This CDR3 is built from 16 residues.

This sequence joins TRBV5-4 and TRBJ2-7; 7 positions agree with TRBD2. Sequencing was performed on memory CD4+ T cells sorted from blood. Subset given: CD45RA-negative fraction. This clonotype originated in a man aged 30 to 45 in good health. The CDR3 coding sequence is TGTGCCAGCAGCTTCGATCTAGCGGAGTCCTTCGCCGAGCAGTACTTC. Its protein is CASSFDLAESFAEQYF.